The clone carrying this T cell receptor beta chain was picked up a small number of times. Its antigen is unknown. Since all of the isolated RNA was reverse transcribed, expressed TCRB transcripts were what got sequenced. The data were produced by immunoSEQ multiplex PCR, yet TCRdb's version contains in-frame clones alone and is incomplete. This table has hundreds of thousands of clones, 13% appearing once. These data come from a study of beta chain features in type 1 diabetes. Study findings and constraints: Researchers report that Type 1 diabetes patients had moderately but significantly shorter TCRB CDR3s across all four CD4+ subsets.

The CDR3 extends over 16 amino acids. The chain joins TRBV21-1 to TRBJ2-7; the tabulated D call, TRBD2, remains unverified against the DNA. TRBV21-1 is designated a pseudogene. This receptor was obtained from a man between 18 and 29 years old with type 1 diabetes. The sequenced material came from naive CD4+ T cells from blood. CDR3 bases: TGTGCCAGCAGCAACAGAGTAGCGGGCCCCTTGTACGAGCAGTACTTC. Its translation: CASSNRVAGPLYEQYF.